The 2 T cell receptor beta chains listed next were all sequenced from one sample in a study of cytomegalovirus exposure and HLA in healthy donors. The PCR ran on 60 Vbeta and 13 Jbeta primers. The repertoire was sequenced with immunoSEQ multiplex PCR; TCRdb's copy has only in-frame clones and lacks some. This listing includes more than 100,000 clones. Material: PBMCs. All receptors come from a woman aged 40 to 50 in good health and CMV-seronegative.

The genes are TRBV5-5 and TRBJ1-5; TRBD1 matches at 7 bases. The CDR3 has 14 residues. Unmatched junction bases numbered 2, after V lost 2 bases and J lost 3 bases. Germline loops: CDR1 SGHKS, CDR2 YYEKEE (reference sequence). DNA of the CDR3: TGTGCCAGCAGCTTTACAGGGGACAATCAGCCCCAGCATTTT. This translates into CASSFTGDNQPQHF.

The chain links TRBV27 to TRBJ2-7, with TRBD1 identical over 8 bases. The germline V gene has CDR1 MNHEY and CDR2 SMNVEV (reference sequence). The CDR3 is 15 amino acids. V trimming: 0 bases; J trimming: 3 bases; junction bases outside the gene matches: 4. The CDR3 DNA is TGTGCCAGCAGTTTATCGGGAACAGGGGGCTACGAGCAGTACTTC. It yields the protein CASSLSGTGGYEQYF.